These T cell receptor beta chains were read from a single sample in a study of cytomegalovirus exposure and HLA in healthy donors. This table comes from immunoSEQ multiplex PCR, and its TCRdb copy is limited to in-frame clones, with some not included. The data hold about 150,000 clones, with over 65% observed a single time. The sequenced sample was PBMCs. These receptors were obtained from a man aged 25-45 years in good health and CMV-seronegative. Each CDR3 is given with its conserved first and last residue. The D gene is left open where the match is weak. Size is stated for part of the rows, as once, few or many counts, or as a class when the clone is expanded.

V gene	J gene	clone size	D gene	CDR3 DNA	CDR3 protein
TRBV5-4	TRBJ2-3	NA	NA	TGTGCCAGCAGCTTGAGGACTACTAGCACAGATACGCAGTATTTT	CASSLRTTSTDTQYF
TRBV19	TRBJ1-1	few	NA	TGTGCCAGTAGTATTAATACGGGGAGAACTGAAGCTTTCTTT	CASSINTGRTEAFF
TRBV4-3	TRBJ1-1	NA	TRBD1	TGCGCCAGCAGCCAAGAGGCAGTCAGGGGGACTGAAGCTTTCTTT	CASSQEAVRGTEAFF
TRBV15	TRBJ2-2	NA	NA	TGTGCCACCAGCGCCTACAGGTCCGGGGAGCTGTTTTTT	CATSAYRSGELFF
TRBV6-1	TRBJ2-7	few	NA	TGTGCCAGCACTTTCGACAGTTACGAGCAGTACTTC	CASTFDSYEQYF
TRBV5-1	TRBJ1-1	NA	TRBD1	TGCGCCAGCAGCAATTACTACAGGGGCTTGAACACTGAAGCTTTCTTT	CASSNYYRGLNTEAFF
TRBV28	TRBJ2-5	NA	NA	TGTGCCAGCAGTTTTGGGGGGGCGGGAGAGACCCAGTACTTC	CASSFGGAGETQYF
TRBV28	TRBJ2-1	NA	NA	TGTGCCAGCAGTTTAGGCCGGGACACCCACTCCTACAATGAGCAGTTCTTC	CASSLGRDTHSYNEQFF
TRBV7-9	TRBJ1-6	NA	NA	TGTGCCAGCAGCTTTCAGGGGTATAATTCACCCCTCCACTTT	CASSFQGYNSPLHF
TRBV7-8	TRBJ2-7	NA	TRBD1	TGTGCCAGCCGGGGGGGGCCGGGGGACAGGGGACGTTACGAGCAGTACTTC	CASRGGPGDRGRYEQYF
TRBV6-5	TRBJ2-3	NA	TRBD2	TGTGCCAGCAGTTACTTCGGACTAGCCCACACAGATACGCAGTATTTT	CASSYFGLAHTDTQYF
TRBV5-1	TRBJ2-6	NA	NA	TGCGCCAGCAGCGCGACAGGCTCTGGGGCCAACGTCCTGACTTTC	CASSATGSGANVLTF
TRBV6-5	TRBJ2-5	NA	NA	TGTGCCAGCAGTTACTCGCGGGATCAAGAGACCCAGTACTTC	CASSYSRDQETQYF
TRBV28	TRBJ1-1	NA	NA	TGTGCCAGCAGAGAGGGGGGGTTGAACACTGAAGCTTTCTTT	CASREGGLNTEAFF
TRBV19	TRBJ2-1	NA	NA	TGTGCCAGTAGTATAGGGCCCTACAATGAGCAGTTCTTC	CASSIGPYNEQFF
TRBV6-1	TRBJ2-1	NA	NA	TGTGCCACCACGATGGACGGGAGCTCCTACAATGAGCAGTTCTTC	CATTMDGSSYNEQFF
TRBV5-4	TRBJ2-3	few	NA	TGTGCCAGCATGGGCACACCGACAGATACGCAGTATTTT	CASMGTPTDTQYF
TRBV5-1	TRBJ2-5	NA	NA	TGCGCCAGCAGCTCAAGACAGGGGAGGGAAGAGACCCAGTACTTC	CASSSRQGREETQYF
TRBV5-1	TRBJ2-5	few	NA	TGCGCCAGCAGCTTGGCTAGAGGTCAAGAGACCCAGTACTTC	CASSLARGQETQYF
TRBV6-5	TRBJ1-5	NA	NA	TGTGCCAGCAGTTACTCAGGGGTGGGGAGCAATCAGCCCCAGCATTTT	CASSYSGVGSNQPQHF
TRBV2	TRBJ2-7	NA	NA	TGTGCCAGCAGTGAACCCTTTCGGGGCGAGCAGTACTTC	CASSEPFRGEQYF
TRBV11-2	TRBJ2-7	NA	NA	TGTGCCAGCAGCCCGAGGTCCTACGAGCAGTACTTC	CASSPRSYEQYF
TRBV7-9	TRBJ2-5	NA	TRBD1	TGTGCCAGCAGCTTCGGCAGGGGGCGGGGAGAGACCCAGTACTTC	CASSFGRGRGETQYF
TRBV7-6	TRBJ2-1	NA	TRBD2	TGTGCCAGCAGCCCACGCGTGGGCGGGGGGCAAAGCTCCTACAATGAGCAGTTCTTC	CASSPRVGGGQSSYNEQFF
TRBV7-9	TRBJ2-7	NA	NA	TGTGCCAGCAGCTCCCGGACAGAGCCGTCCTACGAGCAGTACTTC	CASSSRTEPSYEQYF
TRBV28	TRBJ2-7	NA	TRBD2	TGTGCCAGCAGTTATGCTAGCGGGGGTCGGTACGAGCAGTACTTC	CASSYASGGRYEQYF
TRBV4-2	TRBJ1-1	NA	NA	TGTGCCAGCAGCCAAGTTCCAGGGTCGACTGAAGCTTTCTTT	CASSQVPGSTEAFF
TRBV18	TRBJ1-1	few	NA	TGTGCCAGCTCACCCACCGGGGTAACCACTGAAGCTTTCTTT	CASSPTGVTTEAFF
TRBV10-3	TRBJ2-7	NA	TRBD1	TGTGCCATCAGTGAGGACAGGGGCTACGAGCAGTACTTC	CAISEDRGYEQYF
TRBV27	TRBJ1-1	NA	NA	TGTGCCAGCAGTTTTACAGTGAACACTGAAGCTTTCTTT	CASSFTVNTEAFF
TRBV5-1	TRBJ2-7	few	TRBD1	TGCGCCAGCAGACCCGGACAGGGGCCGGCCTACGAGCAGTACTTC	CASRPGQGPAYEQYF
TRBV19	TRBJ1-1	NA	NA	TGTGCCAGTAGTATGGGCCATGAAGCTTTCTTT	CASSMGHEAFF
TRBV4-2	TRBJ1-1	NA	NA	TGTGCCAGCAGCCAAGCCGAGGGTACAACTGAAGCTTTCTTT	CASSQAEGTTEAFF
TRBV11-3	TRBJ2-3	NA	NA	TGTGCCAGCAGCTTAAGAGGGGGACCGAAAGATACGCAGTATTTT	CASSLRGGPKDTQYF
TRBV5-6	TRBJ2-1	once	TRBD1	TGTGCCAGCAGCTTGAGGGCGGGACAGGTATACAATGAGCAGTTCTTC	CASSLRAGQVYNEQFF
TRBV19	TRBJ2-1	once	NA	TGTGCCAGTAGTTCCCCCGGAGGAGAGCAGTTCTTC	CASSSPGGEQFF
TRBV19	TRBJ2-5	NA	TRBD2	TGTGCCAGTAGTAATCCTAGCGGGGGAGAGACCCAGTACTTC	CASSNPSGGETQYF
TRBV10-3	TRBJ1-6	NA	NA	TGTGCCATCAGGGGGGCTGCCAATTCACCCCTCCACTTT	CAIRGAANSPLHF
TRBV19	TRBJ1-1	NA	NA	TGTGCCAGTAGTCAGGGCTGGAACACTGAAGCTTTCTTT	CASSQGWNTEAFF
TRBV27	TRBJ2-1	NA	TRBD1	TGTGCCAGCAGACTACAGGGGGCTGCCTACAATGAGCAGTTCTTC	CASRLQGAAYNEQFF
TRBV7-6	TRBJ2-3	NA	TRBD2	TGTGCCAGCAGCTCATCGACTAGCGGGGGCACAGATACGCAGTATTTT	CASSSSTSGGTDTQYF